This T cell receptor (beta chain) was identified during a study of early T cells in non-severe SARS-CoV-2 infection. Study-wide background: Bulk RNA isolated from unsorted whole blood underwent sequencing; chains were not paired.

This clonotype was counted between two and nine times. The CDR3 is made up of 13 amino acids. Germline V gene data show CDR1 as DFQATT and CDR2 as SNEGSKA (reference sequence). V lost 5 bases to trimming and J lost 0 bases, with 11 bases between them. Individual cDNA molecules were tagged with unique molecular identifiers, the study reported. MiXCR was run by TCRdb on the 5' RACE reads, yielding one entry per CDR3 protein. Of about 44,000 distinct CDR3 sequences listed, roughly 6% are singletons. The clonotype originates from an adult who was a healthcare worker with PCR-confirmed SARS-CoV-2 infection or an uninfected control (not recorded which). The rearrangement uses TRBV20-1 and TRBJ2-7; D remains unclear. Sequenced sample: whole blood. The DNA of the CDR3 is TGCAGTGCTCCCCCAGGCAGCTCCTACGAGCAGTACTTC. Encoded protein: CSAPPGSSYEQYF.